Each of the 25 T cell receptor beta chains below was sequenced from the same sample in a study of cytomegalovirus exposure and HLA in healthy donors (dated by TCRdb to about 2017). To prepare the library, the immunoSEQ multiplex PCR assay was applied. For the multiplex PCR, a mixture combining 60 forward primers for TCR Vbeta segments and 13 reverse primers for TCR Jbeta segments was used. The immuneACCESS repertoire file appears here via TCRdb, limited to in-frame rearrangements. These files lack a portion of the clones; in checked studies, under half of the deficit traces to unresolved V genes, and the cause of the others is not known. This sample is represented by some 100,000 clones; less than 70% of them were singletons. 5.4% of the sample belongs to the ten largest clones. The specimen sequenced was PBMCs. The source is a woman aged 70 to 79 in good health and CMV-seropositive.

The sample holds a few counts of this clone. The rearrangement uses TRBV7-3 and TRBJ1-1, with D unresolved. The CDR3 is 14 amino acids. The V end lost 5 bases, the J end lost 4 bases, and 14 bases lay between the germline ends. The germline CDR1 and CDR2 sequences are SGHTA and FQGTGA. In nucleotides, the CDR3 is TGTGCCAGCAGCCCCTCTCCAGCGGGCACTGAAGCTTTCTTT. Its protein product is CASSPSPAGTEAFF.

The chain uses TRBV7-2 and TRBJ2-3, with D possibly matching TRBD1 (5 bases). There are 14 residues in the CDR3. Between the trimmed V and J ends, which lost 4 bases and 2 bases, there was a span of 10 bases. In germline, CDR1 is SGHTA, CDR2 FQGNSA. DNA for the CDR3: TGTGCCAGCAGCTACAGGTCCTCCACAGATACGCAGTATTTT. Translation gives CASSYRSSTDTQYF.

This clone was counted between two and nine times. J is TRBJ2-7 and V is TRBV5-4; 9 bases map to TRBD1. The junction had 7 bases not matched to a gene; V was cut back by 0 bases and J by 6 bases. This CDR3 comprises 15 residues. CDR1 and CDR2 (germline): SGHNT, YYREEE (reference sequence). The CDR3 spells CASSLVQDRGAEQYF. CDR3 sequence (DNA): TGTGCCAGCAGCTTGGTCCAGGACAGGGGTGCCGAGCAGTACTTC.

The CDR3 protein is CASSLAGLQETQYF. The CDR3 DNA sequence: TGTGCCAGCAGCTTAGCTGGACTTCAAGAGACCCAGTACTTC. The chain combines TRBV7-2 with TRBJ2-5, with a possible D match to TRBD2 (5 bases). CDR1 is SGHTA and CDR2 is FQGNSA in the germline V gene. The CDR3 contains 14 residues. Trimming removed 0 bases from V and 2 bases from J, with 7 bases in between. Full variable domain (remainder filled in from reference TRBV7-2 and TRBJ2-5): GAGVSQSPSNKVTEKGKDVELRCDPISGHTALYWYRQSLGQGLEFLIYFQGNSAPDKSGLPSDRFSAERTGGSVSTLTIQRTQQEDSAVYLCASSLAGLQETQYFGPGTRLLVL.

This rearrangement joins TRBV6-6 to TRBJ1-5; D gene unclear. V lost 7 bases to trimming and J lost 6 bases, with 13 bases between them. Germline CDR1 is MNHNY and CDR2 is SVGAGI (reference sequence). The CDR3 sequence is 13 residues long. The CDR3 sequence: CASTPTGRQPQHF. In DNA, the CDR3 is TGTGCCAGCACTCCCACCGGTCGTCAGCCCCAGCATTTT.

The genes are TRBV5-1 and TRBJ1-1; TRBD1 aligns across 7 bases. J gave up 6 bases and V 0 bases, and 8 bases lay outside the gene matches. CDR1 is SGHRS, CDR2 YFSETQ, per germline. The CDR3 extends over 15 amino acids. The CDR3 loop is CASSLASTGKSEAFF. CDR3 DNA: TGCGCCAGCAGCTTGGCGTCGACAGGGAAGTCTGAAGCTTTCTTT.

The V gene is TRBV5-1, the J gene TRBJ1-4, with D tentatively TRBD1 (5 bases). Germline CDR1 SGHRS, CDR2 YFSETQ. The V gene lost 4 bases and the J gene lost 3 bases, with 13 bases spanning the gap. This CDR3 has 15 residues. CDR3 amino acids: CASSVAGPPNEKLFF. The CDR3 bases are TGCGCCAGCAGCGTCGCAGGGCCACCTAATGAAAAACTGTTTTTT.

The rearrangement uses TRBV9 and TRBJ2-2; D remains ambiguous. V gave up 4 bases and J gave up 3 bases, with 7 bases separating them. CDR3 length: 13 amino acids. Germline CDR1 SGDLS, CDR2 YYNGEE. CDR3 amino acids: CASSPVHTGELFF. CDR3 DNA: TGTGCCAGCAGCCCCGTTCACACCGGGGAGCTGTTTTTT.

The V and J genes are TRBV11-2 and TRBJ1-1; 7 positions match TRBD1. CDR1 SGHAT and CDR2 FQNNGV come from the germline V gene. CDR3 size: 15 residues. V trimming: 7 bases; J trimming: 1 base; junction bases outside the gene matches: 9. CDR3 DNA sequence: TGTGCCAGCACCAAGGGGCAGGGGGGGAACACTGAAGCTTTCTTT. It is translated as CASTKGQGGNTEAFF.

The CDR3: CASSNRGQGDNEQFF. The CDR3 nucleotides are TGTGCCAGCAGTAATAGGGGACAGGGGGACAATGAGCAGTTCTTC. The V gene is TRBV6-6, the J gene TRBJ2-1, with 11 bases that match TRBD1. Germline V gives CDR1 MNHNY, CDR2 SVGAGI (reference sequence). The CDR3 extends over 15 amino acids. J lost 5 bases, V lost 5 bases, and 5 bases had no gene match.

The count of this clone is one. The gene calls are TRBV6-1 and TRBJ1-5; a possible D gene is TRBD1 (5 bases). The CDR3 spans 15 residues. The germline V and J ends were trimmed by 6 bases and 3 bases, with 15 bases remaining between them. CDR1 and CDR2 (germline): MNHNS, SASEGT. In nucleotides, the CDR3 is TGTGCCAGCAGCCAGGGATTTTTAGACAATCAGCCCCAGCATTTT. Amino acid sequence: CASSQGFLDNQPQHF.

This chain links TRBV6-6 with TRBJ2-7; unclear D gene. CDR3 length equals 13 residues. The V end lost 0 bases, the J end lost 7 bases, and 10 bases lay between the germline ends. Per the germline V gene, CDR1 is MNHNY and CDR2 is SVGAGI (reference sequence). CDR3 region: CASSYSSPTEQYF. The CDR3 bases are TGTGCCAGCAGTTACTCCTCCCCGACAGAGCAGTACTTC.

The J gene is TRBJ1-1, the V gene TRBV5-7, with no clear D. TRBV5-7 is given ORF status, its function remaining uncertain. CDR3 length equals 17 residues. Deletions cut 0 bases from V and 5 bases from J, with 20 bases between. CDR3 protein: CASSLAPPVLLETEAFF. In DNA, the CDR3 is TGTGCCAGCAGCTTGGCCCCCCCGGTCCTTTTAGAGACTGAAGCTTTCTTT.

This chain uses TRBV5-4 with TRBJ2-5, with 12 bases fitting TRBD2. CDR3 length equals 17 residues. CDR1 is SGHNT and CDR2 is YYREEE in the germline V gene (reference sequence). Losses at the gene ends were 4 bases for V and 5 bases for J; bases not matched to a gene: 12. CDR3 DNA: TGTGCCAGCAGCCATGATGGGCTAGCGGGGGGGGGCGAGACCCAGTACTTC. Protein: CASSHDGLAGGGETQYF.

This chain connects TRBV7-8 to TRBJ1-4, with D possibly TRBD1 on 6 matching bases. Trimming took off 3 bases at V and 8 bases at J, with 19 bases between the two ends. CDR1 is SGHVS and CDR2 is FQNEAQ in the germline V gene. The CDR3 length is 16 residues. The DNA for the CDR3 is TGTGCCAGCAGCTTCAGGGGTCTCAGGGAGGGAGAAAAACTGTTTTTT. Translated, it gives CASSFRGLREGEKLFF.

CDR3 DNA: TGTGCCATCAGTGGGACAGTTAATGAAAAACTGTTTTTT. This translates into CAISGTVNEKLFF. The V gene is TRBV10-3, the J gene TRBJ1-4; a weak D match, TRBD1 (6 bases). This CDR3 spans 13 amino acids. V lost 4 bases, J lost 4 bases, and 7 bases lay in between. Germline V lookup: CDR1 ENHRY, CDR2 SYGVKD.

The V gene is TRBV5-6, the J gene TRBJ2-5; D not resolved. V was pared by 4 bases and J by 2 bases, with 9 bases between. Germline CDR1 SGHDT, CDR2 YYEEEE. This CDR3 comprises 13 residues. For the CDR3, the DNA is TGTGCCAGCAGCCTCTCCTTTCAAGAGACCCAGTACTTC. Its translation is CASSLSFQETQYF.

The CDR3 nucleotides are TGTGCCACCAGCAGAGATCAGAGGGGGATAGGCGAGCAGTACTTC. Amino acid sequence: CATSRDQRGIGEQYF. V and J are TRBV15 and TRBJ2-7, with D possibly being TRBD1 (6 bases). Trimming took 0 bases from V and 6 from J, leaving 15 bases between them. The germline gives CDR1 LNHNV, CDR2 YYDKDF (reference sequence). The CDR3 length is 15 residues.

This rearrangement joins TRBV27 to TRBJ1-2; D is possibly TRBD1 (5 bases). The CDR3 runs to 13 residues. Germline V CDR1 and CDR2: MNHEY, SMNVEV (reference sequence). Trimming left V 2 bases short and J 6 bases short, with 10 bases between. This CDR3 is CASSLGLGDGYTF. CDR3 bases: TGTGCCAGCAGTTTAGGACTAGGGGATGGCTACACCTTC.

This clone was seen once. The chain couples TRBV6-5 to TRBJ2-5; D is perhaps TRBD2 (6 bases). Deletions cut 6 bases from V and 8 bases from J, with 16 bases between. The germline gives CDR1 MNHEY, CDR2 SVGAGI. The CDR3 has 13 amino acids. The DNA for the CDR3 is TGTGCCAGCAGGGCCGGCGGCGGGGCAACCCAGTACTTC. The encoded protein is CASRAGGGATQYF.

V gene TRBV9 combines with J gene TRBJ1-3, with D tentatively TRBD1 (5 bases). CDR1 SGDLS and CDR2 YYNGEE come from the germline V gene. V gave up 4 bases and J gave up 8 bases, with 16 bases separating them. CDR3 length: 14 amino acids. The CDR3 here is CASSLTPGLDTIYF. As DNA, the CDR3 is TGTGCCAGCAGCCTAACTCCGGGACTCGACACCATATATTTT.

The chain is built from TRBV7-2 and TRBJ2-3; D is possibly TRBD2 (5 bases). Looked up from germline, CDR1 is SGHTA and CDR2 is FQGNSA. The CDR3 runs to 13 residues. Trimming stripped 4 bases from V and 4 bases from J, with 9 bases between. CDR3 nucleotides: TGTGCCAGCAGCTCCCGGACTGCAGATACGCAGTATTTT. Its translation is CASSSRTADTQYF.

The rearrangement links TRBV4-1 to TRBJ1-4; perhaps TRBD1 as D (6 bases). Trimming stripped 2 bases from V and 7 bases from J, with 14 bases between. The CDR3 has 15 amino acids. Germline V gene lookup returns CDR1 MGHRA and CDR2 YSYEKL. The DNA for the CDR3 is TGCGCCAGCAGCCAATTTGGGCAGGGGTCTGAAAAACTGTTTTTT. Residues: CASSQFGQGSEKLFF.

The V call is TRBV5-1, the J call TRBJ1-4; D ambiguous. CDR3 length equals 15 residues. Trimming left V 5 bases short and J 6 bases short, with 17 bases between. From germline, CDR1 is SGHRS and CDR2 YFSETQ. The CDR3 protein is CASRSLGAGDEKLFF. CDR3 in DNA: TGCGCCAGCAGAAGTCTGGGCGCCGGGGATGAAAAACTGTTTTTT.

The V call is TRBV5-6, the J call TRBJ1-1, with D hard to call. V was clipped by 4 bases and J by 4 bases, with 14 bases between them. CDR3 length: 14 amino acids. Germline CDR1 and CDR2: SGHDT and YYEEEE. The CDR3 region has the DNA TGTGCCAGCAGCACCGTTTATGTGGCCACTGAAGCTTTCTTT. Residues: CASSTVYVATEAFF.